This TCR beta chain stems from a study of blood T cell repertoires in COVID-19. This clone has a single count. The table came from immunoSEQ multiplex PCR; TCRdb's copy has only in-frame clones and leaves some out. The sample carries about 220,000 clones, roughly four fifths recorded once. Recruited during active infection, patients (from Seattle) were subsequently followed longitudinally. The CDR3 extends over 14 amino acids. J was trimmed by 3 bases and V by 5 bases; bases with no gene match: 4. The germline V gene encodes CDR1 MDHEN and CDR2 SYDVKM. Input material: peripheral blood. The rearrangement links TRBV28 to TRBJ1-2; 9 bases align to TRBD1. The sequence derives from a woman aged 80 or older with COVID-19, enrolled during active disease. CDR3 in DNA: TGTGCCAGCAGTCTACAGGGGGCTTACTATGGCTACACCTTC. It specifies CASSLQGAYYGYTF.